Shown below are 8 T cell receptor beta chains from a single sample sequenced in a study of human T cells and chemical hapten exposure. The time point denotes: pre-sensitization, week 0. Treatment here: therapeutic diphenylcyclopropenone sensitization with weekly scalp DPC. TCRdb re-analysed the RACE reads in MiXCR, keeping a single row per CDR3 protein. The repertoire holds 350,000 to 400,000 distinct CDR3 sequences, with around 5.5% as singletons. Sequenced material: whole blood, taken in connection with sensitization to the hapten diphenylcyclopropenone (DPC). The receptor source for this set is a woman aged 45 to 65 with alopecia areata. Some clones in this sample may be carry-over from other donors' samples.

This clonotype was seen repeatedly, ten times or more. In nucleotides, the CDR3 is TGTGCCAGCAGTTTACCACCGGGACTCGAAAAACTGTTTTTT. It is translated as CASSLPPGLEKLFF. The chain combines TRBV28 with TRBJ1-4, with D perhaps matching TRBD1 (5 bases). V was trimmed by 2 bases and J by 8 bases, leaving 12 bases between them. Germline CDR1 reads MDHEN; CDR2 reads SYDVKM. The CDR3 contains 14 residues. Complete variable domain (other parts from reference TRBV28 and TRBJ1-4): DVKVTQSSRYLVKRTGEKVFLECVQDMDHENMFWYRQDPGLGLRLIYFSYDVKMKEKGDIPEGYSVSREKKERFSLILESASTNQTSMYLCASSLPPGLEKLFFGSGTQLSVL.

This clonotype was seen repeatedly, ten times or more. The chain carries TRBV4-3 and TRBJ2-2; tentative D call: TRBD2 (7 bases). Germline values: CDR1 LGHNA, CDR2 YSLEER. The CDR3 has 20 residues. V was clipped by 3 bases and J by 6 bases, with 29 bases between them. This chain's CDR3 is CASSQFYPEMGAAGSGELFF. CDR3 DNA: TGCGCCAGCAGCCAGTTTTATCCGGAGATGGGGGCAGCGGGATCCGGGGAGCTGTTTTTT.

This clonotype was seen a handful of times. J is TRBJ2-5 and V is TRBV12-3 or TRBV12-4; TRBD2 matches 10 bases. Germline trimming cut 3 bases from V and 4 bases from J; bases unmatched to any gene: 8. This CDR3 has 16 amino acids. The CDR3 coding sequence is TGTGCCAGCAGTTTGGGTAGCGGGGGGAGGATAGAGACCCAGTACTTC. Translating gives CASSLGSGGRIETQYF.

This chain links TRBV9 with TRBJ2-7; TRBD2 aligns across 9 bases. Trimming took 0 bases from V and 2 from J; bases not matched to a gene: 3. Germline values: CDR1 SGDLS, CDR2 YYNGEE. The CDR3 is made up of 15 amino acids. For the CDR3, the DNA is TGTGCCAGCAGCGTAGGAGCGGGGGGTCCCTACGAGCAGTACTTC. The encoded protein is CASSVGAGGPYEQYF.

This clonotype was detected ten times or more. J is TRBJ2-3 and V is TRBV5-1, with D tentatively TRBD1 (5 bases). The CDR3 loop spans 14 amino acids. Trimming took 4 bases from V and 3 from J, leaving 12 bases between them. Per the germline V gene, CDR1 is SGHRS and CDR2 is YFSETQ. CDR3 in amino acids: CASSPFQGTDTQYF. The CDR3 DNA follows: TGCGCCAGCAGCCCCTTCCAGGGTACAGATACGCAGTATTTT.

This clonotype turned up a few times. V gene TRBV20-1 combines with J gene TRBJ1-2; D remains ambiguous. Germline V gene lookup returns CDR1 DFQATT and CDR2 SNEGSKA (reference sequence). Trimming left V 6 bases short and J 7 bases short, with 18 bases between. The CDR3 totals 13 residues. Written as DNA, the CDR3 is TGCAGTGCCACCGGACGGCGGGCAAGTGGCTACACCTTC. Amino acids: CSATGRRASGYTF.

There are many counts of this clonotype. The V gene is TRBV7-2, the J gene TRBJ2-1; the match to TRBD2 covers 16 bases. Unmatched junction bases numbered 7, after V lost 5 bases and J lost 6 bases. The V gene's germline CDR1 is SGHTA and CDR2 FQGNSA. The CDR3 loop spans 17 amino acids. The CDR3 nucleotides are TGTGCCAGCAGCCCCGCGGGACTAGCGGGAGGGGGCAATGAGCAGTTCTTC. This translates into CASSPAGLAGGGNEQFF.

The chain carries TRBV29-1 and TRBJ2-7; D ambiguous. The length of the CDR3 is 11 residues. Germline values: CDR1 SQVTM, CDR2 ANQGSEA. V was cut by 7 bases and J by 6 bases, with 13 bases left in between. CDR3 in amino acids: CSGAPWPEQYF. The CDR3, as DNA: TGCAGCGGTGCCCCTTGGCCCGAGCAGTACTTC.